This T cell receptor (beta chain) came from a study of T-cell reconstitution after alpha-beta-depleted transplantation in children. Broader study findings: There were reportedly several hundred expanded graft clones from which alpha-beta T cells came about two months after transplant. Fresh T-cell production supplied most of the T-cell counts and diversity seen one year after transplant.

Of note for this clonotype: Antigen specificity is unknown.

Using unique molecular identifiers, the investigators prepared the TCRbeta library. One entry per CDR3 protein results from TCRdb running MiXCR on the PCR reads. Of 7,000 to 9,500 distinct CDR3 sequences listed, about 30% are singletons. The TCR was taken from a boy under three years old who had a stem cell transplant for SCID, so the T cells may come from the graft donor. Material: peripheral blood, obtained 60 days after TCRalphabeta/CD19-depleted stem cell transplant.

Here the CDR3 reads CSARHLFGSMEQYF. The DNA for the CDR3 is TGCAGTGCTAGACACCTATTCGGTTCCATGGAGCAGTACTTC. The V and J genes are TRBV20-1 and TRBJ2-7, with D unresolved. Germline V gives CDR1 DFQATT, CDR2 SNEGSKA (reference sequence). Trimming stripped 2 bases from V and 7 bases from J, with 18 bases between. The CDR3 is 14 residues long.